This TCR beta chain was obtained from a study of blood T cell repertoires in COVID-19. Overall study: Samples taken during acute and convalescent COVID-19 were collected in the United States, Italy and Spain.

Study processing details: Amplification from reference gene primers served as the basis for estimated nucleated cell counts. TCRdb keeps only in-frame clones here, not all; method: immunoSEQ multiplex PCR. V and J calls and clone size are copied from that table; D and trimming were computed from the DNA. The sample holds about 430,000 clones, roughly 84% seen once. The germline V gene encodes CDR1 LNHDA and CDR2 SQIVND (reference sequence). The CDR3 loop spans 13 amino acids. V was shortened by 8 bases and J by 5 bases, with 15 bases between the two germline ends. Recruitment covered about two dozen US areas and drew participants whose ages spanned roughly 18 to 100 years. In assigning cohorts, the study relied on participant-reported clinical history.

The sequenced sample was PBMCs or T cells enriched from blood (not recorded which). This clonotype was obtained from a woman aged 18-29 years who had been exposed to COVID-19. The chain has TRBV19 and TRBJ1-2; D not certain. CDR3 coding DNA: TGTGCCAGTCGGTGGAGAGAGCAGTATGGCTACACCTTC. Amino acid sequence: CASRWREQYGYTF.